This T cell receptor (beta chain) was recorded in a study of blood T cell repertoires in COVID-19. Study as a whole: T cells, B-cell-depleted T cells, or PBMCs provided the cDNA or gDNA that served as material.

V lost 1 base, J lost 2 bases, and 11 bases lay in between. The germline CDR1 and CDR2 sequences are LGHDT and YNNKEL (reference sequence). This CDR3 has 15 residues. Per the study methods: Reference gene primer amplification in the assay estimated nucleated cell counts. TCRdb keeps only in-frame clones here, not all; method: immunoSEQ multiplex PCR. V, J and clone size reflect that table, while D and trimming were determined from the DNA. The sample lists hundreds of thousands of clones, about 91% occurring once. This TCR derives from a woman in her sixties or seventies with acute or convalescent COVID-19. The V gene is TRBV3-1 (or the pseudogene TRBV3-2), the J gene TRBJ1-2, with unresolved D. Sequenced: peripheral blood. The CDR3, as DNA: TGTGCCAGCAGCCAAGCCTGCGGTGGGAACTATGGCTACACCTTC. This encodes CASSQACGGNYGYTF.